The 32 T cell receptor beta chains listed next were all sequenced from one sample in a study of early T cells in non-severe SARS-CoV-2 infection. Via MiXCR, TCRdb re-called the 5' RACE reads, giving one row per CDR3 protein. Of about 75,000 distinct CDR3 sequences listed, over 9% were seen once; the top ten hold more than 10%. Sample: whole blood, taken at baseline. Receptor source: an adult who was a healthcare worker with PCR-confirmed SARS-CoV-2 infection or an uninfected control (not recorded which).

This clonotype has more than one count but fewer than ten. This sequence joins TRBV7-8 and TRBJ2-3, with 9 bases identical to TRBD1. The CDR3 is 16 residues long. CDR1 and CDR2 from the germline V gene are SGHVS and FQNEAQ. The junction had 5 bases not matched to a gene; V was cut back by 3 bases and J by 1 base. The CDR3 is CASSLGQGWRTDTQYF. The CDR3 DNA reads TGTGCCAGCAGCTTGGGACAGGGTTGGCGCACAGATACGCAGTATTTT.

There are many counts of this clonotype. The chain carries TRBV6-1 and TRBJ2-1, with a tentative D call TRBD2 (7 bases). The CDR3 spans 15 residues. Germline V CDR1 and CDR2: MNHNS, SASEGT. The V and J ends lost 3 bases and 5 bases respectively, with 14 bases between them. The CDR3 DNA reads as TGTGCCAGCAGTGACTATGCGGGGGCGAACAATGAGCAGTTCTTC. It translates to CASSDYAGANNEQFF.

The chain joins TRBV2 to TRBJ1-5; D not resolved. CDR1 is SNHLY, CDR2 FYNNEI, per germline. The CDR3 contains 13 residues. Between the trimmed V and J ends, which lost 6 bases and 7 bases, there was a span of 13 bases. CDR3 residues: CASSADTLQPQHF. The CDR3 nucleotides are TGTGCCAGCAGCGCTGACACCCTCCAGCCCCAGCATTTT.

This clonotype was seen ten or more times. V usage is TRBV30 and J usage is TRBJ1-3; TRBD1 matches 7 bases. This CDR3 region has 15 residues. V trimming: 0 bases; J trimming: 3 bases; junction bases outside the gene matches: 5. The germline gives CDR1 GTSNPN, CDR2 SVGIG (reference sequence). This CDR3 is CAWSVVGQNGNTIYF. CDR3 DNA: TGTGCCTGGAGTGTGGTGGGACAGAATGGAAACACCATATATTTT.

In its sample, this clonotype was seen many times. The rearrangement joins TRBV28 to TRBJ2-7; D not resolved. The CDR3 covers 14 residues. With 2 bases removed from V and 6 bases from J, the gap between germline ends came to 14 bases. Germline V gene sequence: CDR1 MDHEN, CDR2 SYDVKM. CDR3 bases: TGTGCCAGCAGTTTAATGACCATACCTCCCGAGCAGTACTTC. Translation: CASSLMTIPPEQYF. Together with reference TRBV28 and TRBJ2-7, the CDR3 gives the full variable domain: DVKVTQSSRYLVKRTGEKVFLECVQDMDHENMFWYRQDPGLGLRLIYFSYDVKMKEKGDIPEGYSVSREKKERFSLILESASTNQTSMYLCASSLMTIPPEQYFGPGTRLTVT.

This clonotype was recorded many times. J is TRBJ2-1 and V is TRBV2, with TRBD2 matching over 7 bases. Germline trimming cut 4 bases from V and 4 bases from J; bases unmatched to any gene: 1. Germline V lookup: CDR1 SNHLY, CDR2 FYNNEI. The CDR3 covers 13 residues. The CDR3 DNA reads TGTGCCAGCAGTGGAGCGGGGTACAATGAGCAGTTCTTC. Translation gives CASSGAGYNEQFF.

This clonotype came up a few times. The rearrangement joins TRBV4-3 to TRBJ2-3; possible D gene TRBD2, 6 bases. The CDR3 is made up of 16 amino acids. Germline CDR1 LGHNA, CDR2 YSLEER. Trimming stripped 0 bases from V and 1 base from J, with 11 bases between. CDR3 sequence: CASSQEVTGGTDTQYF. The CDR3 DNA sequence: TGCGCCAGCAGCCAAGAAGTTACGGGGGGCACAGATACGCAGTATTTT.

This clonotype showed up just a few times. This chain connects TRBV9 to TRBJ2-2, with D hard to call. Germline V gene sequence: CDR1 SGDLS, CDR2 YYNGEE. The V end lost 3 bases, the J end lost 1 base, and 4 bases lay between the germline ends. CDR3 length: 13 residues. CDR3 DNA sequence: TGTGCCAGCAGCGCCCGGAACACCGGGGAGCTGTTTTTT. Protein: CASSARNTGELFF.

The CDR3 loop reads CASSPYSGLETQYF. The CDR3, as DNA: TGTGCCAGCAGCCCGTACTCTGGGCTAGAGACCCAGTACTTC. The chain has TRBV9 and TRBJ2-5, with D uncertain. The CDR3 runs 14 residues. Trimming removed 4 bases at V and 4 bases at J, with 14 bases between. Germline CDR1 SGDLS, CDR2 YYNGEE.

This chain links TRBV29-1 with TRBJ2-1; 7 bases map to TRBD1. V lost 6 bases to trimming and J lost 10 bases; unmatched junction nucleotides: 12. Germline lookup yields CDR1 SQVTM and CDR2 ANQGSEA. There are 13 residues in the CDR3. The CDR3 region has the DNA TGCAGCGTACCACCTCAGGGGGTAGAGGAGCAGTTCTTC. Amino acid sequence: CSVPPQGVEEQFF.

In its sample, this clonotype was seen a few times. This chain joins TRBV6-6 and TRBJ1-4, with TRBD1 as a possible D gene (6 bases). V was pared by 0 bases and J by 8 bases, with 13 bases between. Looked up from germline, CDR1 is MNHNY and CDR2 is SVGAGI (reference sequence). CDR3 length equals 15 residues. CDR3 DNA: TGTGCCAGCAGTTACTCGAAGTCAGGGACAGAAAAACTGTTTTTT. The encoded protein is CASSYSKSGTEKLFF.

The V and J genes are TRBV12-3 or TRBV12-4 and TRBJ1-5, with D tentatively TRBD1 (6 bases). The V and J ends lost 3 bases and 4 bases respectively, with 10 bases between them. CDR3 size: 14 residues. The chain's CDR3 is CASSFGRGNQPQHF. Here the CDR3 DNA reads TGTGCCAGCAGTTTTGGGAGGGGGAATCAGCCCCAGCATTTT.

The chain recombines TRBV7-9 with TRBJ1-1; a weak D match, TRBD1 (5 bases). Germline-derived CDR1 and CDR2 are SEHNR and FQNEAQ (reference sequence). The CDR3 length is 13 residues. V was trimmed by 5 bases and J by 4 bases, leaving 11 bases between them. CDR3 DNA sequence: TGTGCCAGCAGCCAAGAGGGGCCCACTGAAGCTTTCTTT. It translates to CASSQEGPTEAFF.

In the case of this clonotype: At one boundary the junction diverges from the germline segment, which might be a read error. The chain employs TRBV29-1 and TRBJ2-7; possibly TRBD2 for D (5 bases). Germline-derived CDR1 and CDR2 are SQVTM and ANQGSEA. CDR3 length: 13 residues. CDR3 DNA sequence: TGCAGCGTCGAGGGCGGTAGATTCTACGTGCAGTACTTC. Amino acids: CSVEGGRFYVQYF.

This clonotype appeared many times. The rearrangement joins TRBV5-5 to TRBJ2-7; no reliable D call. CDR3 length equals 14 residues. Germline CDR1 SGHKS, CDR2 YYEKEE (reference sequence). Deletions cut 4 bases from V and 1 base from J, with 12 bases between. The CDR3 region is CASSQVRGSYEQYF. CDR3 nucleotide sequence: TGTGCCAGCAGCCAAGTCAGAGGATCCTACGAGCAGTACTTC.

This clonotype was observed a handful of times. This CDR3 is CASSFLWTIYF. The CDR3 DNA reads TGTGCCAGCAGTTTCTTGTGGACCATATATTTT. This chain joins TRBV12-3 or TRBV12-4 and TRBJ1-3, with D unclear. The CDR3 sequence is 11 residues long. Trimming removed 3 bases from V and 10 bases from J, with 7 bases in between.

The chain uses TRBV2 and TRBJ2-3, with D unresolved. This CDR3 contains 13 residues. Germline V gives CDR1 SNHLY, CDR2 FYNNEI. The germline V and J ends were trimmed by 1 base and 2 bases, with 4 bases remaining between them. Here the CDR3 DNA reads TGTGCCAGCAGTGAAGGGGACACAGATACGCAGTATTTT. Protein: CASSEGDTDTQYF.

The chain couples TRBV3-1 to TRBJ1-5; maybe TRBD1 (5 bases). The length of the CDR3 is 14 residues. Trimming removed 0 bases from V and 8 bases from J, with 11 bases in between. Per germline, CDR1 LGHDT and CDR2 YNNKEL (reference sequence). This CDR3 reads CASSQDGTGKPQHF. CDR3 nucleotide sequence: TGTGCCAGCAGCCAAGATGGGACGGGGAAGCCCCAGCATTTT.

V and J are TRBV24-1 and TRBJ2-1; D is possibly TRBD2 (6 bases). The CDR3 length is 15 residues. Looked up from germline, CDR1 is KGHDR and CDR2 is SFDVKD. V was clipped by 3 bases and J by 0 bases, with 8 bases between them. The CDR3 is CATSDGGSSYNEQFF. Written as DNA, the CDR3 is TGTGCCACCAGTGATGGGGGGAGCTCCTACAATGAGCAGTTCTTC.

The sample holds a few counts of this clonotype. The chain carries TRBV29-1 and TRBJ1-6, with D unresolved. V lost 5 bases to trimming and J lost 5 bases, with 10 bases between them. This CDR3 has 13 amino acids. Germline V gene data show CDR1 as SQVTM and CDR2 as ANQGSEA. In DNA form, the CDR3 reads TGCAGCGTTCGTCGAAGTGATAATTCACCCCTCCACTTT. Translation: CSVRRSDNSPLHF.

This clonotype has more than one count but fewer than ten. No conserved phenylalanine or tryptophan ends this CDR3, so it is likely a read error. The rearrangement uses TRBV7-9 and TRBJ2-7; D gene unclear. The germline CDR1 and CDR2 sequences are SEHNR and FQNEAQ (reference sequence). V was shortened by 5 bases and J by 4 bases, with 18 bases between the two germline ends. The CDR3 consists of 15 residues. The CDR3 region is CASSPLGRLGYEQYS. For the CDR3, the DNA is TGTGCCAGCAGCCCACTCGGAAGGCTAGGTTACGAGCAGTACTCC.

Ten or more counts support this clonotype. This chain joins TRBV11-2 and TRBJ2-3, with a tentative D call TRBD2 (6 bases). Germline loops: CDR1 SGHAT, CDR2 FQNNGV. The V gene lost 3 bases and the J gene lost 0 bases, with 10 bases spanning the gap. The length of the CDR3 is 15 residues. The DNA for the CDR3 is TGTGCCAGCAGCTTGCGGGGCTCTAGCACAGATACGCAGTATTTT. Amino acid sequence: CASSLRGSSTDTQYF.

The table lists this clonotype with many counts. The chain links TRBV25-1 to TRBJ2-3; TRBD1 aligns across 9 bases. The germline V gene has CDR1 MGHDK and CDR2 SYGVNS. The ends lost 7 bases at V and 2 bases at J; junction bases unmatched: 1. The CDR3 is made up of 13 amino acids. Here the CDR3 reads CASNRGPTDTQYF. In nucleotides, the CDR3 is TGTGCCAGCAACAGGGGGCCCACAGATACGCAGTATTTT.

This clonotype was observed many times. V gene TRBV18 combines with J gene TRBJ1-1; 8 nucleotides agree with TRBD1. Germline assignment: CDR1 KGHSH and CDR2 LQKENI. CDR3 length: 15 amino acids. Trimming cost V 3 bases and J 6 bases; bases outside gene matches: 9. CDR3 nucleotide sequence: TGTGCCAGCTCACCTCCAGACAGGGGTCGGGCTGAAGCTTTCTTT. Residues: CASSPPDRGRAEAFF. Using reference TRBV18 and TRBJ1-1 for the parts outside the CDR3, the full variable domain is NAGVMQNPRHLVRRRGQEARLRCSPMKGHSHVYWYRQLPEEGLKFMVYLQKENIIDESGMPKERFSAEFPKEGPSILRIQQVVRGDSAAYFCASSPPDRGRAEAFFGQGTRLTVV.

This clonotype came up a few times. This chain uses TRBV10-3 with TRBJ2-3; D is ambiguous. The V gene's germline CDR1 is ENHRY and CDR2 SYGVKD. The V end lost 2 bases, the J end lost 0 bases, and 15 bases lay between the germline ends. This CDR3 contains 17 residues. The CDR3 here is CAISEPSGPLSTDTQYF. The CDR3 bases are TGTGCCATCAGTGAGCCTTCTGGACCCCTAAGCACAGATACGCAGTATTTT.

This clonotype was seen only a few times. J is TRBJ2-5 and V is TRBV6-5; 9 bases agree with TRBD1. Trimming at V came to 4 bases and at J to 5 bases, leaving 11 bases not matched to a gene. CDR3 length: 16 residues. Germline CDR1 and CDR2: MNHEY and SVGAGI. The CDR3 region has the DNA TGTGCCAGCAGTTCCTCAGCCGGGACAGGGTTTGAGACCCAGTACTTC. This translates into CASSSSAGTGFETQYF.

Only a few counts were recorded for this clonotype. V is TRBV20-1 and J is TRBJ2-7; D is ambiguous. Germline CDR1 DFQATT, CDR2 SNEGSKA (reference sequence). V was pared by 1 base and J by 2 bases, with 12 bases between. This CDR3 is built from 14 residues. This chain's CDR3 is CSARARLAPYEQYF. Here the CDR3 DNA reads TGCAGTGCTAGAGCCCGCCTTGCCCCCTACGAGCAGTACTTC.

Regarding this clonotype: As the CDR3 is not closed by the conserved phenylalanine or tryptophan, this likely results from a read error. The DNA is left out, because the CDR3 cannot be placed on it with certainty; the CDR3 is given as TCRdb lists it. V and J are TRBV28 and TRBJ2-5; the table gives TRBD2 as D, unverified against the DNA. The CDR3 extends over 12 residues, inclusive of both ends. Germline CDR1 reads MDHEN; CDR2 reads SYDVKM. CDR3 region: CASSPTPGLVSL.

This clonotype was counted many times. The rearrangement uses TRBV5-5 and TRBJ2-1; 9 bases match TRBD1. The length of the CDR3 is 13 residues. With V trimmed by 6 bases and J by 12 bases, 10 bases remained unmatched. Germline CDR1 SGHKS, CDR2 YYEKEE (reference sequence). The CDR3 DNA reads TGTGCCAGCACCATTGAGGGGACAGGGTGGCAGTTCTTC. It encodes CASTIEGTGWQFF.

Many counts were recorded for this clonotype. CDR3 amino acids: CSASRLAGVQETQYF. The CDR3 region has the DNA TGCAGTGCTAGCCGACTAGCGGGGGTGCAAGAGACCCAGTACTTC. The V call is TRBV20-1, the J call TRBJ2-5, with TRBD2 identical over 12 bases. The CDR3 covers 15 residues. CDR1 is DFQATT, CDR2 SNEGSKA, per germline (reference sequence). V was clipped by 3 bases and J by 2 bases; unmatched bases: 4.

A few counts support this clonotype. V usage is TRBV29-1 and J usage is TRBJ2-1; D is perhaps TRBD2 (5 bases). The germline CDR1 and CDR2 sequences are SQVTM and ANQGSEA. The CDR3 is made up of 16 amino acids. The V end was cut by 1 base, the J end by 0 bases, with 13 bases between. In DNA, the CDR3 is TGCAGCGTTGAAGGTCACCTCCGGGGCTCCTACAATGAGCAGTTCTTC. It yields the protein CSVEGHLRGSYNEQFF.

The V and J genes are TRBV28 and TRBJ2-1; TRBD1 matches 7 bases. The CDR3 totals 14 residues. CDR1 is MDHEN and CDR2 is SYDVKM in the germline V gene. V lost 6 bases and J lost 0; bases outside the gene matches: 2. The CDR3 sequence is CASRPGGSYNEQFF. CDR3 sequence (DNA): TGTGCCAGCAGGCCAGGGGGCTCCTACAATGAGCAGTTCTTC.